This T cell receptor beta chain appears in the sequencing data of a study of T-cell reconstitution after alpha-beta-depleted transplantation in children. Study conclusions and caveats: The main origin of T-cell counts and diversity one year after transplant was newly produced T cells. It was surviving recipient T cells and thymic progenitors that gave some patients high TCRbeta diversity at day 60. By about two months after transplant, alpha-beta T cells reportedly arose from several hundred graft clones that had expanded.

This clonotype was seen repeatedly, ten times or more. What it binds is unknown. The CDR3 spans 13 residues. Trimming shortened V by 5 bases and J by 2 bases, and 10 bases separated the two germline ends. Preparation of the TCRbeta library involved a method that used unique molecular identifiers. TCRdb re-called the PCR reads through MiXCR, storing one row per CDR3 protein. The sample includes about 600,000 distinct CDR3 sequences, approximately 13% of them seen just once. The sample was PBMCs, mostly from graft donor cells, taken 360 days after TCRalphabeta/CD19-depleted stem cell transplant. The sequence was collected from a male patient aged 5 to 17 who had a stem cell transplant for acute myeloid leukemia, so the T cells may come from the graft donor. The chain carries TRBV12-3 or TRBV12-4 and TRBJ2-7; possibly TRBD1 or TRBD2 for D (5 bases each). CDR3 in amino acids: CASSPGTPYEQYF. CDR3 DNA sequence: TGTGCCAGCAGTCCCGGGACCCCCTACGAGCAGTACTTC.